What follows are 16 T cell receptor beta chains derived from one specimen sequenced in a study of chemoradiotherapy in HPV16-positive cancers. Sequencing used immunoSEQ multiplex PCR; TCRdb keeps in-frame clones, though not all of them. Of 11,000 or so clones listed, roughly 61% are singletons. The specimen was collected from a patient who underwent chemoradiotherapy. The receptors stem from a human donor with HPV-associated anogenital cancer.

V is TRBV28 and J is TRBJ2-1; D perhaps matches TRBD2 (6 bases). V was pared by 5 bases and J by 9 bases, with 14 bases between. Looked up from germline, CDR1 is MDHEN and CDR2 is SYDVKM. This CDR3 spans 13 amino acids. This chain's CDR3 is CASSPLTRGEQFF. CDR3 nucleotides: TGTGCCAGCAGTCCCTTGACTAGAGGTGAGCAGTTCTTC.

This chain uses TRBV11-2 with TRBJ2-7; D perhaps matches TRBD2 (5 bases). Germline V gene lookup returns CDR1 SGHAT and CDR2 FQNNGV. The CDR3 contains 14 residues. Trimming left V 1 base short and J 4 bases short, with 11 bases between. CDR3 residues: CASSLVSGTYEQYF. As DNA, the CDR3 is TGTGCCAGCAGCTTAGTGTCGGGAACGTACGAGCAGTACTTC.

V and J are TRBV5-1 and TRBJ1-4; 8 bases line up with TRBD1. The CDR3 contains 19 residues. Germline lookup yields CDR1 SGHRS and CDR2 YFSETQ. The ends lost 2 bases at V and 0 bases at J; junction bases unmatched: 12. CDR3: CASSFVTGVAGATNEKLFF. CDR3 nucleotide sequence: TGCGCCAGCAGCTTCGTGACAGGGGTTGCGGGTGCAACTAATGAAAAACTGTTTTTT.

The rearrangement joins TRBV28 to TRBJ1-1; TRBD1 agrees at 10 bases. The V gene's germline CDR1 is MDHEN and CDR2 SYDVKM. The CDR3 runs to 16 residues. V trimming: 2 bases; J trimming: 10 bases; junction bases outside the gene matches: 13. CDR3 amino acids: CASSLRGTGVGLAAFF. The CDR3 nucleotides are TGTGCCAGCAGTTTACGAGGGACAGGGGTAGGGTTGGCAGCTTTCTTT.

The V gene is TRBV11-2, the J gene TRBJ2-2; D possibly corresponds to TRBD2 (5 bases). Between the trimmed V and J ends, which lost 5 bases and 7 bases, there was a span of 17 bases. The CDR3 consists of 15 residues. Germline lookup yields CDR1 SGHAT and CDR2 FQNNGV. The CDR3 DNA reads as TGTGCCAGCAGCCCAACTGAGGGATCGAGCGGGGAGCTGTTTTTT. Translating gives CASSPTEGSSGELFF.

The chain has TRBV7-3 and TRBJ2-7, with a tentative D call TRBD1 (6 bases). V was shortened by 4 bases and J by 2 bases, with 12 bases between the two germline ends. CDR1 and CDR2 from the germline V gene are SGHTA and FQGTGA. This CDR3 region has 14 residues. The CDR3 nucleotides read TGTGCCAGCAGCTCGTACAGGGCACCCTACGAGCAGTACTTC. It translates to CASSSYRAPYEQYF.

This clone has more than one count but fewer than ten. The CDR3 loop reads CAISDGGPYNSPLHF. The CDR3 DNA sequence: TGTGCCATCAGTGACGGGGGGCCCTATAATTCACCCCTCCACTTT. The rearrangement uses TRBV10-3 and TRBJ1-6; weak D call: TRBD1 (6 bases). The V and J ends lost 3 bases and 2 bases respectively, with 8 bases between them. The CDR3 is 15 amino acids. Looked up from germline, CDR1 is ENHRY and CDR2 is SYGVKD.

The chain uses TRBV5-4 and TRBJ2-3; 8 bases match TRBD1. After removal of 3 bases from V and 4 bases from J, the junction contained 7 bases not matched to a gene. The length of the CDR3 is 15 residues. In germline, CDR1 is SGHNT, CDR2 YYREEE (reference sequence). CDR3 region: CASSSPRTGPDTQYF. The CDR3, as DNA: TGTGCCAGCAGCTCACCTCGGACAGGGCCAGATACGCAGTATTTT. The full variable domain, with the rest looked up from reference TRBV5-4 and TRBJ2-3, is ETGVTQSPTHLIKTRGQQVTLRCSSQSGHNTVSWYQQALGQGPQFIFQYYREEENGRGNFPPRFSGLQFPNYSSELNVNALELDDSALYLCASSSPRTGPDTQYFGPGTRLTVL.

The chain employs TRBV9 and TRBJ2-3; TRBD2 matches at 10 bases. The CDR3 totals 16 residues. Trimming removed 0 bases from V and 3 bases from J; junction bases left unmatched: 4. Germline CDR1 SGDLS, CDR2 YYNGEE. The CDR3 DNA is TGTGCCAGCAGCGTAGGGGCTAGCGGGGGAACAGATACGCAGTATTTT. It is translated as CASSVGASGGTDTQYF. Full variable domain (remainder filled in from reference TRBV9 and TRBJ2-3): DSGVTQTPKHLITATGQRVTLRCSPRSGDLSVYWYQQSLDQGLQFLIQYYNGEERAKGNILERFSAQQFPDLHSELNLSSLELGDSALYFCASSVGASGGTDTQYFGPGTRLTVL.

CDR3 sequence reads: CASSPQQGAGTEAFF. CDR3 in DNA: TGTGCCAGCTCACCACAGCAGGGGGCTGGAACTGAAGCTTTCTTT. The chain links TRBV18 to TRBJ1-1; 8 nucleotides match TRBD1. The V gene end was trimmed by 1 base and the J gene end by 5 bases; junction bases not matched to a gene: 6. Looked up from germline, CDR1 is KGHSH and CDR2 is LQKENI. This CDR3 spans 15 amino acids.

V usage is TRBV5-4 and J usage is TRBJ2-3; D not certain. The CDR3 covers 15 residues. V was cut by 4 bases and J by 2 bases, with 14 bases left in between. Germline CDR1 reads SGHNT; CDR2 reads YYREEE (reference sequence). The CDR3 bases are TGTGCCAGCAGCGTGCGAGTAAGCGCCACAGATACGCAGTATTTT. Amino acid sequence: CASSVRVSATDTQYF.

The V call is TRBV5-4, the J call TRBJ2-7; TRBD2 agrees at 8 bases. Looked up from germline, CDR1 is SGHNT and CDR2 is YYREEE (reference sequence). V dropped 4 bases and J dropped 4; count of bases not matched to a gene: 4. CDR3 length equals 13 residues. The CDR3 is CASSRTSQYEQYF. In nucleotides, the CDR3 is TGTGCCAGCAGCCGGACTAGCCAATACGAGCAGTACTTC.

The chain is built from TRBV19 and TRBJ1-3; D ambiguous. The CDR3 loop spans 15 amino acids. Trimming removed 6 bases from V and 4 bases from J, with 16 bases in between. Germline CDR1 is LNHDA and CDR2 is SQIVND (reference sequence). The CDR3 region is CASRLGPGYGNTIYF. CDR3 bases: TGTGCCAGTAGGCTTGGCCCTGGATACGGAAACACCATATATTTT.

This clone turned up a few times. This chain links TRBV2 with TRBJ2-2; no clear D. The V gene lost 6 bases and the J gene lost 6 bases, with 5 bases spanning the gap. CDR3 length: 11 residues. CDR1 is SNHLY and CDR2 is FYNNEI in the germline V gene. CDR3 loop: CASRGPGELFF. CDR3 DNA sequence: TGTGCCAGCAGGGGTCCCGGGGAGCTGTTTTTT. Full variable domain (outside the CDR3, taken from reference TRBV2 and TRBJ2-2): EPEVTQTPSHQVTQMGQEVILRCVPISNHLYFYWYRQILGQKVEFLVSFYNNEISEKSEIFDDQFSVERPDGSNFTLKIRSTKLEDSAMYFCASRGPGELFFGEGSRLTVL.

The gene calls are TRBV29-1 and TRBJ2-7; 8 positions match TRBD2. The length of the CDR3 is 16 residues. The V gene end was trimmed by 3 bases and the J gene end by 2 bases; junction bases not matched to a gene: 12. Germline CDR1 SQVTM, CDR2 ANQGSEA. CDR3: CSVDPPGSGGAYEQYF. The CDR3 coding sequence is TGCAGCGTTGATCCCCCGGGTTCGGGGGGGGCCTACGAGCAGTACTTC.

This chain uses TRBV5-4 with TRBJ2-3; 7 positions match TRBD2. Germline CDR1 is SGHNT and CDR2 is YYREEE (reference sequence). Trimming took 4 bases from V and 4 from J; bases not matched to a gene: 9. The CDR3 spans 15 residues. Written as DNA, the CDR3 is TGTGCCAGCAGCCTTTGGGCGGGGGTTTCAGATACGCAGTATTTT. Amino acids: CASSLWAGVSDTQYF.